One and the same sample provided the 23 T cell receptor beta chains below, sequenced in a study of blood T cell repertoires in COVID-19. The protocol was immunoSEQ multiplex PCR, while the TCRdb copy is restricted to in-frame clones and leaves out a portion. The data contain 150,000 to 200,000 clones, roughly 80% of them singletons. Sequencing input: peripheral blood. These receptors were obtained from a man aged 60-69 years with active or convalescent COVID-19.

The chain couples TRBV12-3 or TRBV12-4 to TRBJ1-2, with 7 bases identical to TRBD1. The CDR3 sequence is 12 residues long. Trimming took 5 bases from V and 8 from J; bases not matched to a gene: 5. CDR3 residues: CASSNTGVGYTF. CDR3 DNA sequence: TGTGCCAGCAGTAACACAGGGGTGGGCTACACCTTC.

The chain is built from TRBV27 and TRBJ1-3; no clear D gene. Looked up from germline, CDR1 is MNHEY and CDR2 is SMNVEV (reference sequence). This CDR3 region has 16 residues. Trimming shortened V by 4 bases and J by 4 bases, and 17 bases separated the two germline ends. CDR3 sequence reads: CASSYTTPALGNTIYF. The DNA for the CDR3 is TGTGCCAGCAGTTACACGACTCCGGCCCTAGGAAACACCATATATTTT.

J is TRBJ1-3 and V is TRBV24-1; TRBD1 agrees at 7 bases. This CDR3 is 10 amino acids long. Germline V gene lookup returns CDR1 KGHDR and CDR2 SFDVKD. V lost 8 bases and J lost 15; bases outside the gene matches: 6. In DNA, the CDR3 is TGTGCCACCAAGGGACAGTCCGAATATTTT. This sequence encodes CATKGQSEYF.

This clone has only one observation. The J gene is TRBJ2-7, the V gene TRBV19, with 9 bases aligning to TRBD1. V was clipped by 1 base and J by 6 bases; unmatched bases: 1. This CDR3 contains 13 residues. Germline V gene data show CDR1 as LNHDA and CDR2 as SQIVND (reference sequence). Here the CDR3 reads CASSIGTGVEQYF. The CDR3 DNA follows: TGTGCCAGTAGTATAGGGACAGGGGTCGAGCAGTACTTC.

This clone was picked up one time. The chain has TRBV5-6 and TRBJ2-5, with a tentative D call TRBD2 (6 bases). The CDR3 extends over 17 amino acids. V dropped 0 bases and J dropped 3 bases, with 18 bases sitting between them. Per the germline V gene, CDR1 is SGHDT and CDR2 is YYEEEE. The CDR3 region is CASSLGPGLTAEETQYF. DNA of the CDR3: TGTGCCAGCAGCTTGGGCCCGGGACTCACAGCGGAAGAGACCCAGTACTTC.

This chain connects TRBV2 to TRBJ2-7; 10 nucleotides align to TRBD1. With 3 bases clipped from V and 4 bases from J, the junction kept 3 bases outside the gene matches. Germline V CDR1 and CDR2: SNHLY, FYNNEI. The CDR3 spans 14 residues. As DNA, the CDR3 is TGTGCCAGCAGTGAGGACAGGGGGTTTTACGAGCAGTACTTC. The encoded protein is CASSEDRGFYEQYF.

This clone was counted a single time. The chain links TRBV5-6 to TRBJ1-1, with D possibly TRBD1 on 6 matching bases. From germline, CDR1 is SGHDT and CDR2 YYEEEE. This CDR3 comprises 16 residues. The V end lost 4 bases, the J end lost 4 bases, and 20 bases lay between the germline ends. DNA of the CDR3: TGTGCCAGCAGCGGTCGGGCGGGGGCCCCCAGCACTGAAGCTTTCTTT. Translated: CASSGRAGAPSTEAFF.

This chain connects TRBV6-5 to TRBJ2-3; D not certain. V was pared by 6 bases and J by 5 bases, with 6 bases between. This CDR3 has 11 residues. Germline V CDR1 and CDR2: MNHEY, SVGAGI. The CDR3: CASREEDTQYF. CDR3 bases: TGTGCCAGCAGAGAGGAAGATACGCAGTATTTT.

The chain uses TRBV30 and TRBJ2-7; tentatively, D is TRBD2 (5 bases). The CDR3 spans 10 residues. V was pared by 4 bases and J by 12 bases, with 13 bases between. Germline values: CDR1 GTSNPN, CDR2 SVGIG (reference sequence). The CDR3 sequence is CAWTQLGLYF. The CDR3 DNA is TGTGCCTGGACTCAACTAGGGCTGTACTTC.

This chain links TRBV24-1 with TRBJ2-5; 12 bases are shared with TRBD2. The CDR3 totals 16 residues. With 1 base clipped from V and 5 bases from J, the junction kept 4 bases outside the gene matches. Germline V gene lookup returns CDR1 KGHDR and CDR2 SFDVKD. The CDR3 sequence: CATSDFSTSGGETQYF. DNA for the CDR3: TGTGCCACCAGTGATTTTTCGACTAGCGGGGGCGAGACCCAGTACTTC.

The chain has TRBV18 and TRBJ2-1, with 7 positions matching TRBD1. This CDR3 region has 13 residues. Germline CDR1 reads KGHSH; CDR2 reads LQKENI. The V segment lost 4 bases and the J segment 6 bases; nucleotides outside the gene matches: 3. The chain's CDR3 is CASSRRDSNEQFF. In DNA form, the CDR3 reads TGTGCCAGCTCACGCCGGGACAGCAATGAGCAGTTCTTC.

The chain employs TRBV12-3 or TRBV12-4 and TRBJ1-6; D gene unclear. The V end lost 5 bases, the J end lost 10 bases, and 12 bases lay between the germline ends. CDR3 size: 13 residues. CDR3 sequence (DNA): TGTGCCAGCAGTATTGCCGGGGAATCACCCCTCCACTTT. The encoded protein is CASSIAGESPLHF.

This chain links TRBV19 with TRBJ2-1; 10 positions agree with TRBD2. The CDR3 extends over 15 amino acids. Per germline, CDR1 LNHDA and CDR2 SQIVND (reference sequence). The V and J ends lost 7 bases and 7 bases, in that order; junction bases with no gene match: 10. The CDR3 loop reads CASIPSGSIKNEQFF. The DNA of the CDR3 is TGTGCCAGTATCCCTAGCGGGAGTATAAAGAATGAGCAGTTCTTC.

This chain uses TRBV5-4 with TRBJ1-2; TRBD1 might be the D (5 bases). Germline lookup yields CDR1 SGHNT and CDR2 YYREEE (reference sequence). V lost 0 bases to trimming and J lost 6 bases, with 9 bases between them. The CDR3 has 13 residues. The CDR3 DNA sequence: TGTGCCAGCAGCTTGGCCAGGGCCCATGGCTACACCTTC. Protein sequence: CASSLARAHGYTF.

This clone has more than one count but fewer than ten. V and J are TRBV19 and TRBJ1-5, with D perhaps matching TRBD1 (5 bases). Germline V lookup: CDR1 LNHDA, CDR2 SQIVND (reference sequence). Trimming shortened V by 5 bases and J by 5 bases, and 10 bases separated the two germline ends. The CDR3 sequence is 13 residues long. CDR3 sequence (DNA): TGTGCCAGTAGTGGCGCGGGGGATCAGCCCCAGCATTTT. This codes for CASSGAGDQPQHF.

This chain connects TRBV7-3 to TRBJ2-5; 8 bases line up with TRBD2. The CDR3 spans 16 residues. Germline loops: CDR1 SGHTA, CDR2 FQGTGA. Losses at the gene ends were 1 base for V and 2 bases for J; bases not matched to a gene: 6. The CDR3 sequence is CASSLSGASGQETQYF. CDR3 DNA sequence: TGTGCCAGCAGCTTAAGTGGGGCTAGCGGGCAAGAGACCCAGTACTTC.

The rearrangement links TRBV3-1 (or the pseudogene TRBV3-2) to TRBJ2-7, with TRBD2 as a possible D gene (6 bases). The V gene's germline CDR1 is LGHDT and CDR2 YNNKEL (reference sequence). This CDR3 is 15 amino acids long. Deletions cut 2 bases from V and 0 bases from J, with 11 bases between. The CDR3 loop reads CASSQFGSLSYEQYF. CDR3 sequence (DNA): TGTGCCAGCAGCCAATTCGGGAGTCTCTCCTACGAGCAGTACTTC.

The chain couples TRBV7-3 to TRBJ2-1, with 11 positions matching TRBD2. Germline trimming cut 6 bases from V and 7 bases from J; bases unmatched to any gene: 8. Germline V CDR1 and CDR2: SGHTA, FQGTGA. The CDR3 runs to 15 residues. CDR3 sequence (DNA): TGTGCCAGCAGTTTTACTAGCGGGAGAAGGAATGAGCAGTTCTTC. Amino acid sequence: CASSFTSGRRNEQFF. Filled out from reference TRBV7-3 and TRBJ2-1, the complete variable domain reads GAGVSQTPSNKVTEKGKYVELRCDPISGHTALYWYRQSLGQGPEFLIYFQGTGAADDSGLPNDRFFAVRPEGSVSTLKIQRTERGDSAVYLCASSFTSGRRNEQFFGPGTRLTVL.

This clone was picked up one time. The CDR3, as DNA: TGCAGCTCGACTTTAGGCGGCTACACCTTC. This gives the protein CSSTLGGYTF. The V gene is TRBV20-1, the J gene TRBJ1-2; D unclear. The V gene's germline CDR1 is DFQATT and CDR2 SNEGSKA (reference sequence). The CDR3 is made up of 10 amino acids.

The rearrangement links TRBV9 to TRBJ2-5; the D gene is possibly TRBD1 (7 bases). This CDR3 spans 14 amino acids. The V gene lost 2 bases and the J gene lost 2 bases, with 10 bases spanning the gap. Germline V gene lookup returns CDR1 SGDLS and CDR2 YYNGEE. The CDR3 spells CASSVQGGQETQYF. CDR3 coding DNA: TGTGCCAGCAGCGTGCAGGGGGGTCAAGAGACCCAGTACTTC.

CDR3 loop: CAISGPGVNDEQFF. DNA of the CDR3: TGTGCCATCAGCGGACCGGGGGTCAACGATGAGCAGTTCTTC. The chain carries TRBV10-3 and TRBJ2-1, with D maybe TRBD2 (6 bases). This CDR3 has 14 amino acids. From germline, CDR1 is ENHRY and CDR2 SYGVKD. The V gene lost 6 bases and the J gene lost 8 bases, with 17 bases spanning the gap.

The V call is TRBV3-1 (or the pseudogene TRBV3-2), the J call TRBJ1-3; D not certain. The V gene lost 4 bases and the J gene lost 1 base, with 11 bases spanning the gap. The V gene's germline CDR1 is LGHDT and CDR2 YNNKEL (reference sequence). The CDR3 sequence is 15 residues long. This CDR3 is CASSLIGGSGNTIYF. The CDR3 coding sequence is TGTGCCAGCAGCCTCATTGGAGGGTCTGGAAACACCATATATTTT.

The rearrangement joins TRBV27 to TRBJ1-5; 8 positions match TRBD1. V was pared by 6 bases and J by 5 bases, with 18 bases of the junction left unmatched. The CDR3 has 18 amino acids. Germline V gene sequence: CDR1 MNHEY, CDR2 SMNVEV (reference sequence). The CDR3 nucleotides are TGTGCCAGCAGGACGGGGGTACAGGGGGGAATATCGGATCAGCCCCAGCATTTT. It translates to CASRTGVQGGISDQPQHF.